This T cell receptor beta chain was captured in a study of blood T cell repertoires in COVID-19. The V and J ends lost 6 bases and 8 bases respectively, with 10 bases between them. This CDR3 comprises 11 residues. CDR1 and CDR2 (germline): SEHNR, FQNEAQ (reference sequence). The repertoire was sequenced with immunoSEQ multiplex PCR; TCRdb's copy has only in-frame clones and lacks some. This sample yields roughly 130,000 clones, of which around nine tenths are seen a single time; about 2.5% belongs to the top ten. This sequence joins TRBV7-9 and TRBJ1-2; D is possibly TRBD1 (6 bases). The sequenced sample was PBMCs or T cells enriched from blood (not recorded which). The source of this sequence is a woman in her 50s who had recovered from COVID-19. The CDR3 bases are TGTGCCAGCAGTCGGACAGCCGGCTACACCTTC. It is translated as CASSRTAGYTF.